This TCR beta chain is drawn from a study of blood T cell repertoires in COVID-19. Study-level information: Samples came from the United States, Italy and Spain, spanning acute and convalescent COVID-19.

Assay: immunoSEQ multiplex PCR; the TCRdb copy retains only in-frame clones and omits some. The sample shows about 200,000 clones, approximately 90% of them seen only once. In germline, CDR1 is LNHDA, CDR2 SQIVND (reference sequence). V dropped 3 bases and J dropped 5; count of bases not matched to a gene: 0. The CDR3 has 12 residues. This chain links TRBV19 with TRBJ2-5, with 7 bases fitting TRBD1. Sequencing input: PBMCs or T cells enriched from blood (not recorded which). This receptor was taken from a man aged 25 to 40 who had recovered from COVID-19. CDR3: CASSMDRETQYF. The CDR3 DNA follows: TGTGCCAGTAGTATGGACAGGGAGACCCAGTACTTC.